These 6 T cell receptor beta chains came from one sample sequenced in a study of human T cells and chemical hapten exposure (dated by TCRdb to the early 2020s). Libraries were prepared through RACE. Instrument used: NextSeq 500. TCRdb ran its own pipeline on the public reads, namely fastp trimming at Q25 and MiXCR clone calling, and kept in-frame beta chains. Rows are unified per CDR3 protein, each entry keeping the most common DNA and genes. For this sample there are 75,000 to 100,000 distinct CDR3 sequences; around 12% appear just once. 2% to 2.5% of the sample is taken by the ten largest. This sample's time point label indicates: patch test 1, 2 weeks after DPC sensitization. According to the study, the label for this sample's treatment or condition signals: therapeutic diphenylcyclopropenone sensitization with weekly scalp DPC. The material was whole blood, obtained in connection with sensitization to the hapten diphenylcyclopropenone (DPC). The receptors come from a woman between 40 and 55 years old with alopecia areata. Some clones in this sample may be carry-over from other donors' samples.

The chain uses TRBV5-4 and TRBJ2-1; the D gene is possibly TRBD2 (6 bases). Germline CDR1 SGHNT, CDR2 YYREEE (reference sequence). This CDR3 has 14 amino acids. Deletions cut 4 bases from V and 5 bases from J, with 13 bases between. CDR3 nucleotide sequence: TGTGCCAGCAGCCCGACTAGTACCAACAATGAGCAGTTCTTC. Translating gives CASSPTSTNNEQFF.

This chain links TRBV6-6 with TRBJ2-5; TRBD1 might be the D (6 bases). The CDR3 is 14 residues long. V dropped 5 bases and J dropped 4 bases, with 14 bases sitting between them. Looked up from germline, CDR1 is MNHNY and CDR2 is SVGAGI (reference sequence). CDR3 in DNA: TGTGCCAGCAGTCTACAGGGATCGGGAGAGACCCAGTACTTC. Its protein is CASSLQGSGETQYF.

The CDR3 DNA sequence: TGTGCCAGCAGTCGCCAGAGTAGCGGAAAAAACATTCAGTACTTC. This sequence encodes CASSRQSSGKNIQYF. This chain uses TRBV5-4 with TRBJ2-4, with a weak D call TRBD2 (6 bases). The ends were cut back, 5 bases at V and 4 bases at J, with 16 bases in the middle. The CDR3 runs 15 residues. Per germline, CDR1 SGHNT and CDR2 YYREEE (reference sequence).

This clonotype occurred a few times. The chain couples TRBV9 to TRBJ2-3; TRBD2 aligns across 13 bases. The CDR3 consists of 15 residues. Unmatched junction bases numbered 0, after V lost 1 base and J lost 4 bases. Per germline, CDR1 SGDLS and CDR2 YYNGEE. CDR3 region: CASSVTSGRADTQYF. DNA for the CDR3: TGTGCCAGCAGCGTAACTAGCGGGAGGGCAGATACGCAGTATTTT.

This chain links TRBV20-1 with TRBJ2-5, with TRBD1 identical over 10 bases. This CDR3 has 13 residues. Germline values: CDR1 DFQATT, CDR2 SNEGSKA (reference sequence). V lost 5 bases, J lost 2 bases, and 2 bases stayed unmatched. The CDR3: CSAGDRGQETQYF. CDR3 coding DNA: TGCAGTGCTGGGGACAGGGGTCAAGAGACCCAGTACTTC.

Concerning this clonotype itself: Since no conserved phenylalanine or tryptophan closes the CDR3, a read error is the likely cause. The CDR3 nucleotides are TGCAGTGCCAACGGTATGACGGGCACAGATACGCAGTATTTG. This encodes CSANGMTGTDTQYL. The chain employs TRBV20-1 and TRBJ2-3; D call uncertain. Germline CDR1 is DFQATT and CDR2 is SNEGSKA (reference sequence). The CDR3 has 14 amino acids. The ends were cut back, 6 bases at V and 1 base at J, with 14 bases in the middle.